This is a list of T cell receptor beta chains from one sample in a study of control samples from healthy donors and cancer patients. TCRdb's table, derived via immunoSEQ multiplex PCR, lists solely in-frame clones and lacks some. Here the sample spans under 200,000 clones, about 94% being singletons. Sequencing was carried out using blood. Receptor source: a woman in her 30s in good health. The CDR3 runs from the conserved cysteine through the conserved F or W. The order of the fields is J gene, V gene, clone size, D gene, CDR3 DNA, CDR3 protein. D genes are given only for firm matches. A clone size is listed for some rows: how often the clone was seen (once, few, many), or a class if it is expanded.

>TRBJ2-7|TRBV7-8|.|TRBD2
TGTGCCAGCAGCCCTCCTAGCGGGAGTAGCTACGAGCAGTACTTC
CASSPPSGSSYEQYF
>TRBJ2-7|TRBV4-2|once|TRBD2
TGTGCCAGCAGCCAAGATCGGATAGCGGGAGGGGCTAGCGAGCAGTACTTC
CASSQDRIAGGASEQYF
>TRBJ2-7|TRBV2|.|TRBD2
TGTGCCAGCACTGCAACTAGCGGGATCTCCTACGAGCAGTACTTC
CASTATSGISYEQYF
>TRBJ1-2|TRBV28|.|.
TGTGCCAGCAGTTTGGGCAGACGCTATGGCTACACCTTC
CASSLGRRYGYTF
>TRBJ2-2|TRBV6-6|few|TRBD1
TGTGCCAGCAGTTATCCGGGACAGGGGCCCGGGGAGCTGTTTTTT
CASSYPGQGPGELFF
>TRBJ2-1|TRBV6-4|.|TRBD2
TGTGCCAGCAGTGAAGCAAAGCGGGAGTGTGAAGGGAATGAGCAGTTCTTC
CASSEAKRECEGNEQFF
>TRBJ2-6|TRBV21-1|.|.
TGTGCCAGCAGCAAAGGCACAGCTGGGAGCCCTGGGGCCAACGTCCTGACTTTC
CASSKGTAGSPGANVLTF
>TRBJ2-5|TRBV7-2|.|.
TGTGCCAGCAGCGTCGGGGCGAAAGAGACCCAGTACTTC
CASSVGAKETQYF
>TRBJ1-2|TRBV25-1|.|.
TGTGCCAGCAGTGAGACAGGCCGTTTGGAGGGCTACACCTTC
CASSETGRLEGYTF
>TRBJ2-7|TRBV9|.|.
TGTGCCAGCAGCGTAGCTGGAGGGCCCGAGCAGTACTTC
CASSVAGGPEQYF
>TRBJ1-5|TRBV6-2/TRBV6-3|.|.
TGTGCCAGCAGTGCCTCATATAGCAATCAGCCCCAGCATTTT
CASSASYSNQPQHF
>TRBJ2-3|TRBV7-9|once|TRBD1
TGTGCCAGCAGCCCCGGGACAGGTAGCACAGATACGCAGTATTTT
CASSPGTGSTDTQYF
>TRBJ2-1|TRBV12-5|.|TRBD2
TGTGCTAGTGGGCTCCTAGCGGGAGGTCTGCAGTTCTTC
CASGLLAGGLQFF
>TRBJ1-6|TRBV18|.|TRBD1
TGTGCCAGCTCCCTCCGGGACAGTAATTCACCCCTCCACTTT
CASSLRDSNSPLHF
>TRBJ2-1|TRBV19|once|.
TGTGCCAGTAGTTTGGGACCGAGGAATGAGCAGTTCTTC
CASSLGPRNEQFF
>TRBJ2-5|TRBV7-8|.|TRBD2
TGTGCCAGCAGCTTAGCGCTAGCGGGAGTTGGGGAGACCCAGTACTTC
CASSLALAGVGETQYF
>TRBJ1-2|TRBV7-9|.|.
TGTGCCAGCAGCTTAGGGGTAGGGGTGTATGGCTACACCTTC
CASSLGVGVYGYTF
>TRBJ1-5|TRBV19|.|.
TGTGCCAGTAGTCCCTTAGGGCAGGGCCTCAATCAGCCCCAGCATTTT
CASSPLGQGLNQPQHF
>TRBJ2-7|TRBV11-2|.|.
TGTGCCAGCAGCTTAGAACCCCCCTACGAGCAGTACTTC
CASSLEPPYEQYF
>TRBJ2-3|TRBV5-1|once|TRBD2
TGCGCCAGCAGGAAGATGACTAGCGTGAGCACAGATACGCAGTATTTT
CASRKMTSVSTDTQYF
>TRBJ2-5|TRBV4-2|.|TRBD2
TGTGCCAGCACAAAAAATAGCGGGAGGGACGAGACCCAGTACTTC
CASTKNSGRDETQYF
>TRBJ2-2|TRBV19|.|TRBD2
TGTGCCAGTAACCCCAGCGGGAGCCCTACCGGGGAGCTGTTTTTT
CASNPSGSPTGELFF
>TRBJ1-3|TRBV19|.|.
TGTGCCAGTAGTATACAGGGAACTGGAAACACCATATATTTT
CASSIQGTGNTIYF
>TRBJ2-5|TRBV7-6|.|.
TGTGCCAGCAGCCCTACTAGCTTCGGAGAGACCCAGTACTTC
CASSPTSFGETQYF
>TRBJ2-7|TRBV29-1|.|TRBD2
TGCAGCGTGACCCCCATAGCGGGATCCTACGAGCAGTACTTC
CSVTPIAGSYEQYF
>TRBJ2-7|TRBV3-1/TRBV3-2|.|.
TGTGCCAGCAGCTTAGATACCTCGGAGCAGTACTTC
CASSLDTSEQYF
>TRBJ2-3|TRBV24-1|.|TRBD2
TGTGCCACCAGCGGTCTTGGGGCGGGAGCGGCAGATACGCAGTATTTT
CATSGLGAGAADTQYF
>TRBJ1-6|TRBV19|.|.
TGTGCCAGTAGCCAGAGCGGGGGTCTCGCCCTCCACTTT
CASSQSGGLALHF
>TRBJ2-7|TRBV7-2|.|.
TGTGCCAGCAGCGTCTCGTCTCGGACCTCCTACGAGCAGTACTTC
CASSVSSRTSYEQYF
>TRBJ2-1|TRBV4-1|.|TRBD2
TGCGCCAGCAGCCAAGCGGGAGGGACTCGGAGCTCCTACAATGAGCAGTTCTTC
CASSQAGGTRSSYNEQFF
>TRBJ2-2|TRBV5-4|.|.
TGTGCCAGCAGGTCCGACACCGGGGAGCTGTTTTTT
CASRSDTGELFF
>TRBJ1-2|TRBV19|.|.
TGTGCCAGTAGTCCGAGACAGGCGGTGGTAAGCGGCTACACCTTC
CASSPRQAVVSGYTF
>TRBJ2-3|TRBV7-9|.|.
TGTGCCAGCAGCTTAGAACTAGCAAGCACAGATACGCAGTATTTT
CASSLELASTDTQYF
>TRBJ2-1|TRBV7-8|.|.
TGTGCCAGCAGCTTAGCCGGGACCGGGGGCAATGAGCAGTTCTTC
CASSLAGTGGNEQFF
>TRBJ1-1|TRBV28|once|.
TGTGCCAGCTGGTTTAACACTGAAGCTTTCTTT
CASWFNTEAFF
>TRBJ1-1|TRBV12-5|.|.
TGTGCTAGTGGTTTGAATGGGTCGCCTGAAGCTTTCTTT
CASGLNGSPEAFF
>TRBJ1-4|TRBV19|.|.
TGTGCCAGTAGTACGTGGGGGGGTCAAGAGGAAAAACTGTTTTTT
CASSTWGGQEEKLFF
>TRBJ2-5|TRBV7-2|.|TRBD1
TGTGCCAGCAGCTTCTCGACAGGGATTACTCCCTTCGGGGAGACCCAGTACTTC
CASSFSTGITPFGETQYF
>TRBJ2-5|TRBV28|once|TRBD2
TGTGCCATACAGTCCCCTGGGGGACTAGCGGGAGAGACCCAGTACTTC
CAIQSPGGLAGETQYF
>TRBJ2-7|TRBV3-1/TRBV3-2|.|.
TGTGCCAGCAGCCAGTATCAGTTTGGCAGCTCCTACGAGCAGTACTTC
CASSQYQFGSSYEQYF
>TRBJ2-7|TRBV7-9|.|.
TGTGCCAGCAGCTCCGTGGATCCCTACGAGCAGTACTTC
CASSSVDPYEQYF
>TRBJ2-6|TRBV7-3|.|.
TGTGCCAGCAGCTCCCTTGTAGGGGCTGGGGCCAACGTCCTGACTTTC
CASSSLVGAGANVLTF
>TRBJ2-7|TRBV27|.|.
TGTGCCAGCAGTCCCAGCGGTACAGCGAGTACCTACGAGCAGTACTTC
CASSPSGTASTYEQYF
>TRBJ2-1|TRBV29-1|.|.
TGCAGCTCCCGGGACGGCTCCTACAATGAGCAGTTCTTC
CSSRDGSYNEQFF
>TRBJ1-1|TRBV11-2|.|.
TGTGCCAGCATCCCGTGGGAGGGCGGGACTGAAGCTTTCTTT
CASIPWEGGTEAFF
>TRBJ2-1|TRBV7-2|.|TRBD1
TGTGCCAGCAGCTTAGTCCTCGGGACAGACAACAATGAGCAGTTCTTC
CASSLVLGTDNNEQFF
>TRBJ2-1|TRBV24-1|.|.
TGTGCCACCAGTGATTTGTACAATGAGCAGTTCTTC
CATSDLYNEQFF
>TRBJ1-2|TRBV6-2/TRBV6-3|.|.
TGTGCCAGCAGCCTTGGGATTGATGGCTACACCTTC
CASSLGIDGYTF
>TRBJ2-7|TRBV6-5|.|TRBD1
TGTGCCAGCAGTCTTCGGGACAGGCCCTACGAGCAGTACTTC
CASSLRDRPYEQYF
>TRBJ2-7|TRBV11-2|.|TRBD2
TGTGCCAGCAGCTCTTCCCGAATCGGGGGGTCCGAGCAGTACTTC
CASSSSRIGGSEQYF
>TRBJ2-1|TRBV4-1|.|.
TGCGCCAGCAGCCGAATCCCCAACAATGAGCAGTTCTTC
CASSRIPNNEQFF
>TRBJ2-3|TRBV7-3|.|TRBD2
TGTGCCAGCAGCCCAATTGGACTAGCCGGAGATACGCAGTATTTT
CASSPIGLAGDTQYF